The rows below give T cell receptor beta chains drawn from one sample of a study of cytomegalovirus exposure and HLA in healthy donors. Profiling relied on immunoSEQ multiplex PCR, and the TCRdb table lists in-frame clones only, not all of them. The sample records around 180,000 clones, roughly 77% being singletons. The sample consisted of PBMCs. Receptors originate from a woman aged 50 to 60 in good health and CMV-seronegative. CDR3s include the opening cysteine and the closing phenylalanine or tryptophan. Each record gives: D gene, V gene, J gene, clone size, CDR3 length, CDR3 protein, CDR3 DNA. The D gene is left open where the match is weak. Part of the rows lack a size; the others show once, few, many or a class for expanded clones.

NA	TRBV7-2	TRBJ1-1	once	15	CASSLTPGRETEAFF	TGTGCCAGCAGCTTAACCCCCGGGAGGGAAACTGAAGCTTTCTTT
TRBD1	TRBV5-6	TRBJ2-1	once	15	CASSPLDRLDNEQFF	TGTGCCAGCAGTCCTTTGGACAGGTTGGACAATGAGCAGTTCTTC
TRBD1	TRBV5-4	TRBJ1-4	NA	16	CASSSTYRGWGEKLFF	TGTGCCAGCAGCTCGACCTACAGGGGCTGGGGCGAAAAACTGTTTTTT
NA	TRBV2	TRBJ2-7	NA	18	CASSSTNSGSVKAHEQYF	TGTGCCAGCAGTAGCACCAACTCCGGGTCCGTTAAGGCCCACGAGCAGTACTTC
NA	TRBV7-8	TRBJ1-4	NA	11	CASTSGEKLFF	TGTGCCAGCACAAGCGGTGAAAAACTGTTTTTT
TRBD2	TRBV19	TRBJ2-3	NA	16	CASRKLAGGEADTQYF	TGTGCCAGTAGGAAACTAGCGGGGGGGGAAGCAGATACGCAGTATTTT
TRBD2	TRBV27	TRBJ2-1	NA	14	CASNLSGRGNEQFF	TGTGCCAGCAACCTTAGCGGGAGGGGCAATGAGCAGTTCTTC
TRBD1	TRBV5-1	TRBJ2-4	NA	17	CASSLALGGQGALGQYF	TGCGCCAGCAGCTTGGCCCTTGGTGGACAGGGGGCTCTGGGTCAGTACTTC
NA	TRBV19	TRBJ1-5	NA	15	CASSPDWGADQPQHF	TGTGCCAGTAGTCCCGATTGGGGCGCGGATCAGCCCCAGCATTTT
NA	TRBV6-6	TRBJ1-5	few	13	CASSTTGNQPQHF	TGTGCCAGCAGTACCACGGGGAATCAGCCCCAGCATTTT
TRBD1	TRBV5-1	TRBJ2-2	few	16	CASSYGTGANTGELFF	TGCGCCAGCAGCTATGGGACAGGGGCGAACACCGGGGAGCTGTTTTTT
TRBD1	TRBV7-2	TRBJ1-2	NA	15	CASSFATGLGYGYTF	TGTGCCAGCAGCTTTGCGACAGGGCTGGGCTATGGCTACACCTTC
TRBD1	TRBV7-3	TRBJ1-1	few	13	CASSQGARTEAFF	TGTGCCAGCAGCCAGGGGGCGCGGACTGAAGCTTTCTTT
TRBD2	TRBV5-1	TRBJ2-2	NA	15	CASGNGGANTGELFF	TGCGCCAGCGGGAACGGGGGGGCGAACACCGGGGAGCTGTTTTTT
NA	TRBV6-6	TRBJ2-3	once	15	CASSYSGDGTDTQYF	TGTGCCAGCAGTTACTCAGGGGATGGCACAGATACGCAGTATTTT
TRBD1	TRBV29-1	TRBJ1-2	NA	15	CSVEGDGTGNYGYTF	TGCAGCGTTGAAGGTGACGGGACAGGGAACTATGGCTACACCTTC
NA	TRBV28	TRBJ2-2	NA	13	CASKAVIWGELFF	TGTGCCAGCAAAGCGGTAATATGGGGGGAGCTGTTTTTT
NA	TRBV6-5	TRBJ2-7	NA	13	CASSPPTPYEQYF	TGTGCCAGCAGTCCCCCGACTCCCTACGAGCAGTACTTC
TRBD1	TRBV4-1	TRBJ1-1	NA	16	CASSFRQGIMNTEAFF	TGCGCCAGCAGCTTCCGACAGGGAATCATGAACACTGAAGCTTTCTTT
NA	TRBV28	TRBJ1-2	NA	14	CASSLSGLLYGYTF	TGTGCCAGCAGTTTATCGGGTTTGCTCTATGGCTACACCTTC
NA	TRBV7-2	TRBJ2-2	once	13	CARTGSGTGELFF	TGTGCCAGGACAGGTTCGGGCACCGGGGAGCTGTTTTTT
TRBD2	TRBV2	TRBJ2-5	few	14	CASRERGGTETQYF	TGTGCCAGCAGAGAGCGGGGGGGCACGGAGACCCAGTACTTC
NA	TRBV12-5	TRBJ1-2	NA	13	CASGTDRPGGYTF	TGTGCTAGTGGTACCGACAGGCCGGGTGGCTACACCTTC
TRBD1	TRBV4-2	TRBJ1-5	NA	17	CASSQDLETGGIQPQHF	TGTGCCAGCAGCCAAGATCTTGAGACAGGGGGCATTCAGCCCCAGCATTTT
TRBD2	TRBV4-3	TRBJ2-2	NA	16	CASSQEPSGGSGELFF	TGCGCCAGCAGCCAAGAGCCTAGCGGGGGGTCCGGGGAGCTGTTTTTT
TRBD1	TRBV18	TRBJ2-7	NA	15	CASSSGQTNPSEQYF	TGTGCCAGCTCGTCGGGACAGACAAACCCCTCCGAGCAGTACTTC
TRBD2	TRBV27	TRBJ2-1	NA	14	CASSRLAGYNEQFF	TGTGCCAGCAGCCGACTAGCGGGGTACAATGAGCAGTTCTTC
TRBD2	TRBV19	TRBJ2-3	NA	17	CASSFSGGALSTDTQYF	TGTGCCAGTAGTTTTAGCGGGGGGGCCCTCTCCACAGATACGCAGTATTTT
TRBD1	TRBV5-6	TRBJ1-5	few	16	CASSSGGGKSNQPQHF	TGTGCCAGCAGTTCGGGAGGGGGCAAAAGCAATCAGCCCCAGCATTTT